The clone carrying this TCR beta chain was observed at least ten times. The CDR3 loop spans 12 amino acids. V was cut by 6 bases and J by 7 bases, with 13 bases left in between. Germline-derived CDR1 and CDR2 are MNHEY and SVGAGI. How the authors handled the data: The authors estimated nucleated cell counts from reference gene primer amplification. Measured with immunoSEQ multiplex PCR; TCRdb has only the in-frame clones, and not every one. That table gives V, J and clone size, and the DNA gave D and trimming. The table has some 55,000 clones, 77% seen once. This sample stems from a study of blood T cell repertoires in COVID-19. Study summary: T cells, B-cell-depleted T cells, or PBMCs supplied cDNA or gDNA.

Sequenced material: peripheral blood. The TCR originated in a man in his 70s with active or convalescent COVID-19. This chain connects TRBV6-5 to TRBJ2-7; tentatively, D is TRBD2 (6 bases). CDR3 in DNA: TGTGCCAGCAGGCCCCGCGGAGGGGAGCAGTACTTC. It specifies CASRPRGGEQYF.